Below are 10 T cell receptor beta chains sequenced from a single sample in a study of blood T cell repertoires in COVID-19. Assay: immunoSEQ multiplex PCR; the TCRdb copy retains only in-frame clones and omits some. Counted here are about 87,000 clones, about 85% occurring once; the ten biggest clones make up about 2%. Sequencing was done on a sample of peripheral blood. Receptors originate from a woman aged 70-85 years with acute or convalescent COVID-19.

This clone was detected only once. In nucleotides, the CDR3 is TGTGCCAGCAGAGAGAACAGGGAAGCTAACTATGGCTACACCTTC. This gives the protein CASRENREANYGYTF. V gene TRBV2 combines with J gene TRBJ1-2; a weak D match, TRBD1 (6 bases). Looked up from germline, CDR1 is SNHLY and CDR2 is FYNNEI. The CDR3 has 15 amino acids. Trimming took off 6 bases at V and 0 bases at J, with 14 bases between the two ends.

The CDR3 DNA reads as TGCGCCAGCTCCCGGGACTACTACGAGCAGTACTTC. It is translated as CASSRDYYEQYF. This chain connects TRBV5-1 to TRBJ2-7; 7 bases agree with TRBD2. The CDR3 is 12 residues long. The germline V gene has CDR1 SGHRS and CDR2 YFSETQ. V shed 7 bases, J shed 3 bases, and the junction held 4 bases outside the gene matches.

The V and J genes are TRBV2 and TRBJ2-7; 7 nucleotides match TRBD1. Germline CDR1 reads SNHLY; CDR2 reads FYNNEI. This CDR3 has 16 residues. J was trimmed by 2 bases and V by 1 base; bases with no gene match: 8. The chain's CDR3 is CASSEGSGQIAYEQYF. The DNA of the CDR3 is TGTGCCAGCAGTGAAGGGTCGGGACAGATCGCCTACGAGCAGTACTTC.

The gene calls are TRBV9 and TRBJ1-2; the match to TRBD1 covers 7 bases. J was trimmed by 4 bases and V by 4 bases; bases with no gene match: 4. CDR3 length: 13 residues. Per germline, CDR1 SGDLS and CDR2 YYNGEE. The CDR3 loop is CASSQGGGYGYTF. DNA of the CDR3: TGTGCCAGCAGCCAAGGGGGCGGCTATGGCTACACCTTC.

The chain recombines TRBV6-5 with TRBJ1-1, with D unresolved. The CDR3 has 16 residues. Germline lookup yields CDR1 MNHEY and CDR2 SVGAGI. V was cut by 1 base and J by 1 base, with 13 bases left in between. CDR3 coding DNA: TGTGCCAGCAGTTACTTTCTGGGGAGCGGGAACACTGAAGCTTTCTTT. Translation: CASSYFLGSGNTEAFF.

This sequence joins TRBV7-3 and TRBJ1-1; 8 bases agree with TRBD1. The CDR3 length is 15 residues. The V and J ends lost 3 bases and 1 base, in that order; junction bases with no gene match: 4. Germline CDR1 and CDR2: SGHTA and FQGTGA. The CDR3 loop reads CASSLTGAGNTEAFF. DNA for the CDR3: TGTGCCAGCAGCTTGACAGGGGCCGGGAACACTGAAGCTTTCTTT.

The chain couples TRBV10-1 to TRBJ2-5; maybe TRBD2 (6 bases). The CDR3 is 13 amino acids. Germline V lookup: CDR1 WNHNN, CDR2 SYGVQD (reference sequence). Trimming cost V 4 bases and J 4 bases, with 10 bases left between them. CDR3 sequence reads: CASSAGGTETQYF. DNA for the CDR3: TGCGCCAGCAGTGCCGGCGGGACAGAGACCCAGTACTTC.

The chain links TRBV6-6 to TRBJ1-2; 9 bases map to TRBD1. Unmatched junction bases numbered 4, after V lost 5 bases and J lost 6 bases. Germline V gene data show CDR1 as MNHNY and CDR2 as SVGAGI (reference sequence). This CDR3 is 13 amino acids long. CDR3 amino acids: CASSGRTGDGYTF. As DNA, the CDR3 is TGTGCCAGCAGTGGAAGGACAGGGGATGGCTACACCTTC.

The genes are TRBV11-3 and TRBJ2-7; TRBD1 might be the D (6 bases). The CDR3 consists of 17 residues. Per the germline V gene, CDR1 is SGHNT and CDR2 is YENEEA. Trimming pared 5 bases from V and 6 bases from J, leaving 26 bases between. The CDR3 here is CASSPEGWKVSGAEQYF. CDR3 DNA: TGTGCCAGCAGCCCAGAGGGGTGGAAGGTCTCAGGGGCCGAGCAGTACTTC. The variable domain in full, with the rest retrieved from reference TRBV11-3 and TRBJ2-7, is EAGVVQSPRYKIIEKKQPVAFWCNPISGHNTLYWYLQNLGQGPELLIRYENEEAVDDSQLPKDRFSAERLKGVDSTLKIQPAELGDSAVYLCASSPEGWKVSGAEQYFGPGTRLTVT.

This clone is a singleton in its sample. The rearrangement uses TRBV7-6 and TRBJ1-3; D is undetermined. Per the germline V gene, CDR1 is SGHVS and CDR2 is FNYEAQ. V dropped 2 bases and J dropped 0 bases, with 14 bases sitting between them. The CDR3 spans 17 residues. The CDR3 DNA is TGTGCCAGCAGCTTAATGGCGAGCGGGCTCTCTGGAAACACCATATATTTT. This translates into CASSLMASGLSGNTIYF.